This T cell receptor beta chain comes out of a study of OX40 agonist ivuxolimab in advanced cancers. As for the study in general: As their treatment, patients were administered ivuxolimab, an agonistic anti-OX40 (CD134) antibody.

Repertoires were generated with immunoSEQ multiplex PCR, while TCRdb's copy carries only in-frame clones and drops some. Here the sample spans about 61,000 clones, roughly four fifths being singletons. The CDR3 loop spans 16 amino acids. CDR1 SGDLS and CDR2 YYNGEE come from the germline V gene. V gave up 0 bases and J gave up 1 base; unmatched junction bases: 5. Here the sequenced sample was CD4+ or CD8+ T cells sorted from blood, taken in a trial of the OX40 agonist ivuxolimab. The source of this sequence is an adult with an advanced solid tumor such as melanoma, head and neck, liver or kidney cancer. The gene calls are TRBV9 and TRBJ1-2, with 8 bases lining up with TRBD1. The CDR3: CASSVDRGIGNYGYTF. DNA for the CDR3: TGTGCCAGCAGCGTAGACAGGGGGATCGGTAACTATGGCTACACCTTC.